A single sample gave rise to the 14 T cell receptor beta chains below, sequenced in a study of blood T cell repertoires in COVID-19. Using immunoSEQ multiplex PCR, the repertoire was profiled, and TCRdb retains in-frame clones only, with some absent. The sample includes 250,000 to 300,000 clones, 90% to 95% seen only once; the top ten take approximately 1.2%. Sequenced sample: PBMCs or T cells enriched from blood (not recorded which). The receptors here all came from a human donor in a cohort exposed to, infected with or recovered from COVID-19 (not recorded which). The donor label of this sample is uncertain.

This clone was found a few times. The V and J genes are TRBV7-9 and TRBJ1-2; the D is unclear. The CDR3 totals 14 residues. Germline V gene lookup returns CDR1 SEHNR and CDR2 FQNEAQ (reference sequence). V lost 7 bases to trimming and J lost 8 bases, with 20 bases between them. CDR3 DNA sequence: TGTGCCAGCAACACCAATCGGGGTTTGGGGGGCTACACCTTC. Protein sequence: CASNTNRGLGGYTF.

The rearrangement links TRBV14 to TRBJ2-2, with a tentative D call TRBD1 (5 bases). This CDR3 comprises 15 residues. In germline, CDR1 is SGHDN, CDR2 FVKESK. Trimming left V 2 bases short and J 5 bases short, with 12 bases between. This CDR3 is CASSQMAGRTGELFF. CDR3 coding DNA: TGTGCCAGCAGCCAAATGGCAGGGCGAACCGGGGAGCTGTTTTTT.

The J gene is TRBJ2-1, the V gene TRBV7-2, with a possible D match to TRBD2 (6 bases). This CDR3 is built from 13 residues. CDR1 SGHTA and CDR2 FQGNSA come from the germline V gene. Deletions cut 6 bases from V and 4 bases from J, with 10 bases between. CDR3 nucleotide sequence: TGTGCCAGCAGGAAGGGACTTTACAATGAGCAGTTCTTC. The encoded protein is CASRKGLYNEQFF. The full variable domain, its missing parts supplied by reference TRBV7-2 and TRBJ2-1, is GAGVSQSPSNKVTEKGKDVELRCDPISGHTALYWYRQSLGQGLEFLIYFQGNSAPDKSGLPSDRFSAERTGGSVSTLTIQRTQQEDSAVYLCASRKGLYNEQFFGPGTRLTVL.

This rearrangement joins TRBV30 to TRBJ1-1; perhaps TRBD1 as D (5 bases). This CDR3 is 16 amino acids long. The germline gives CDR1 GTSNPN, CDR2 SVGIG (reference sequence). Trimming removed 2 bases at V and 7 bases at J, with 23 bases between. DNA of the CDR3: TGTGCCTGGAGTCGCCCAAGGGGCACGATAATCGGTGAAGCTTTCTTT. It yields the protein CAWSRPRGTIIGEAFF.

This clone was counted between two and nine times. For the CDR3, the DNA is TGTGCCAGCAGCTCCAGTAGCAATTCACCCCTCCACTTT. Amino acids: CASSSSSNSPLHF. This chain joins TRBV5-4 and TRBJ1-6, with D unresolved. V was pared by 3 bases and J by 7 bases, with 8 bases between. The length of the CDR3 is 13 residues. The germline V gene encodes CDR1 SGHNT and CDR2 YYREEE (reference sequence).

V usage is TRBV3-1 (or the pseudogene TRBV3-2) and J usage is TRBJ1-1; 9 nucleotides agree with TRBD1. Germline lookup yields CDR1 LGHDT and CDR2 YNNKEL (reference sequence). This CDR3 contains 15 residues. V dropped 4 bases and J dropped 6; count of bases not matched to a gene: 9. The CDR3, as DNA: TGTGCCAGCAGCCTGCGGGACAGGGAAAATTCTGAAGCTTTCTTT. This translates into CASSLRDRENSEAFF.

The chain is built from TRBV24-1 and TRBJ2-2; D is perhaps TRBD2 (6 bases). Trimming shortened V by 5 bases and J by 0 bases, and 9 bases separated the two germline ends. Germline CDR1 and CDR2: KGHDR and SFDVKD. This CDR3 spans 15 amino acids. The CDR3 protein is CATSVSGANTGELFF. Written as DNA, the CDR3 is TGTGCCACCAGTGTGTCGGGGGCGAACACCGGGGAGCTGTTTTTT.

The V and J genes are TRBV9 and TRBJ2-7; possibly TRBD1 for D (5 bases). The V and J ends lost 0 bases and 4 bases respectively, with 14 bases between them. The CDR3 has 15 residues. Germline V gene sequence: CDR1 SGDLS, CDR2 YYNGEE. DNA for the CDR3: TGTGCCAGCAGCGTAGCAGGTCAGGGCGCGTACGAGCAGTACTTC. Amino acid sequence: CASSVAGQGAYEQYF.

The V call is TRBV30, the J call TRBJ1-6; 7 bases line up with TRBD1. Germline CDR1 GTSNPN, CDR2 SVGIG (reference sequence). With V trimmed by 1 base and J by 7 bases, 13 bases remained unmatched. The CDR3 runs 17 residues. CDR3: CAWSAAGGQLGNSPLHF. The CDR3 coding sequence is TGTGCCTGGAGTGCGGCGGGGGGACAGTTGGGCAATTCACCCCTCCACTTT.

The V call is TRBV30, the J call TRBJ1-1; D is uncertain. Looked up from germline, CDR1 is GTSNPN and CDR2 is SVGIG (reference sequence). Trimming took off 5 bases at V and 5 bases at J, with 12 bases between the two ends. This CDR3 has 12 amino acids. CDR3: CAWSGGYTEAFF. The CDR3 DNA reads TGTGCCTGGTCGGGAGGATATACTGAAGCTTTCTTT. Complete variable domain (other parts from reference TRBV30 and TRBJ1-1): SQTIHQWPATLVQPVGSPLSLECTVEGTSNPNLYWYRQAAGRGLQLLFYSVGIGQISSEVPQNLSASRPQDRQFILSSKKLLLSDSGFYLCAWSGGYTEAFFGQGTRLTVV.

CDR3 in DNA: TGTGCCAGTAGTGAGGGCTACTCCTATAATTCACCCCTCCACTTT. Encoded protein: CASSEGYSYNSPLHF. This chain uses TRBV19 with TRBJ1-6; no firm D call. The V end lost 5 bases, the J end lost 0 bases, and 8 bases lay between the germline ends. Germline CDR1 LNHDA, CDR2 SQIVND (reference sequence). This CDR3 contains 15 residues.

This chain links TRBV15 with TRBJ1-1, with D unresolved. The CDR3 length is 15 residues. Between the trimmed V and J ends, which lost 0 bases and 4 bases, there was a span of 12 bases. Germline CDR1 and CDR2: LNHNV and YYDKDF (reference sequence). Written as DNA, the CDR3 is TGTGCCACCAGCAGAGAAACAGCCCTGGCCACTGAAGCTTTCTTT. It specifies CATSRETALATEAFF.

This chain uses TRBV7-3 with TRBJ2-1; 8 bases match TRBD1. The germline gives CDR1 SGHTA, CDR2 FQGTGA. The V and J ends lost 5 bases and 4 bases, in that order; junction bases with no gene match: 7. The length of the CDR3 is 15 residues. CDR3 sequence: CASSPTGGLYNEQFF. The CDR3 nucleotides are TGTGCCAGCAGCCCAACAGGGGGTTTATACAATGAGCAGTTCTTC.

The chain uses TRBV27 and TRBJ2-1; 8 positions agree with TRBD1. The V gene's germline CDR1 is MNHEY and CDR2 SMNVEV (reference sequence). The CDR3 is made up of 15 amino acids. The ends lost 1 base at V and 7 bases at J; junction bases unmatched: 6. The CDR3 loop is CASSLLGQGYNEQFF. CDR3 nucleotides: TGTGCCAGCAGTTTATTAGGACAGGGTTATAATGAGCAGTTCTTC.